These T cell receptor beta chains were read from a single sample in a study of blood T cell repertoires in COVID-19. Some clones are missing from TCRdb's copy, which holds only in-frame ones; the method was immunoSEQ multiplex PCR. Of about 120,000 clones listed, roughly 90% are singletons. The material sequenced was peripheral blood. The source of these receptors is a woman older than 75 with acute or convalescent COVID-19. Each CDR3 is given with its conserved first and last residue. The D gene is left open where the match is weak. Only some rows state a clone size, as once, few, many or a class for expanded clones.

cdr3_aa: CASSQDPLARVQYF; cdr3_nt: TGTGCCAGCAGCCAAGATCCGCTAGCGAGGGTGCAGTACTTC; clone_size: once; d_call: NA; j_call: TRBJ2-7; v_call: TRBV4-2
cdr3_aa: CASGEVQPQHF; cdr3_nt: TGTGCTAGTGGCGAGGTTCAGCCCCAGCATTTT; clone_size: NA; d_call: NA; j_call: TRBJ1-5; v_call: TRBV12-5
cdr3_aa: CASSPSNQPQHF; cdr3_nt: TGTGCCAGCAGCCCTTCTAATCAGCCCCAGCATTTT; clone_size: NA; d_call: NA; j_call: TRBJ1-5; v_call: TRBV7-2
cdr3_aa: CASSDSSGALYGYTF; cdr3_nt: TGTGCCAGCAGTGACTCTTCAGGGGCGCTCTATGGCTACACCTTC; clone_size: NA; d_call: NA; j_call: TRBJ1-2; v_call: TRBV6-4
cdr3_aa: CASRRTGAPEAFF; cdr3_nt: TGTGCCAGCAGACGGACAGGGGCCCCTGAAGCTTTCTTT; clone_size: NA; d_call: TRBD1; j_call: TRBJ1-1; v_call: TRBV6-5
cdr3_aa: CASSFGSNQPQHF; cdr3_nt: TGTGCCAGCAGTTTCGGTAGCAATCAGCCCCAGCATTTT; clone_size: NA; d_call: NA; j_call: TRBJ1-5; v_call: TRBV28
cdr3_aa: CASSLDRGRDTQYF; cdr3_nt: TGTGCCAGCAGCTTAGACAGGGGTAGAGATACGCAGTATTTT; clone_size: NA; d_call: TRBD1; j_call: TRBJ2-3; v_call: TRBV5-8
cdr3_aa: CASSTDRGRSPLHF; cdr3_nt: TGCGCCAGCAGCACGGACAGGGGGCGATCACCCCTCCACTTT; clone_size: NA; d_call: TRBD1; j_call: TRBJ1-6; v_call: TRBV5-1
cdr3_aa: CASSLGGSNSPLHF; cdr3_nt: TGTGCCAGCAGCTTAGGAGGGTCGAATTCACCCCTCCACTTT; clone_size: NA; d_call: NA; j_call: TRBJ1-6; v_call: TRBV7-9
cdr3_aa: CASSADGISGNTIYF; cdr3_nt: TGTGCCAGCAGCGCGGACGGGATCTCTGGAAACACCATATATTTT; clone_size: once; d_call: NA; j_call: TRBJ1-3; v_call: TRBV9
cdr3_aa: CASSVEWGGGYTF; cdr3_nt: TGTGCCAGCAGCGTAGAGTGGGGCGGAGGCTACACCTTC; clone_size: NA; d_call: NA; j_call: TRBJ1-2; v_call: TRBV9
cdr3_aa: CASRPPGSSSGNTIYF; cdr3_nt: TGTGCCAGCAGGCCCCCCGGGTCTAGCTCTGGAAACACCATATATTTT; clone_size: NA; d_call: NA; j_call: TRBJ1-3; v_call: TRBV7-9
cdr3_aa: CASSQDLPGGYSGANVLTF; cdr3_nt: TGCGCCAGCAGCCAAGATTTACCAGGGGGATACTCTGGGGCCAACGTCCTGACTTTC; clone_size: NA; d_call: TRBD1; j_call: TRBJ2-6; v_call: TRBV4-1
cdr3_aa: CASSLATGANAYNEQFF; cdr3_nt: TGTGCCAGCAGCTTAGCGACAGGAGCTAATGCCTACAATGAGCAGTTCTTC; clone_size: NA; d_call: NA; j_call: TRBJ2-1; v_call: TRBV11-2
cdr3_aa: CASSLEGGGANVLTF; cdr3_nt: TGCGCCAGCAGCTTGGAAGGGGGTGGGGCCAACGTCCTGACTTTC; clone_size: NA; d_call: NA; j_call: TRBJ2-6; v_call: TRBV5-1
cdr3_aa: CASSSSLSYNEQFF; cdr3_nt: TGCGCCAGCAGCTCCAGTCTGTCCTACAATGAGCAGTTCTTC; clone_size: NA; d_call: NA; j_call: TRBJ2-1; v_call: TRBV4-1
cdr3_aa: CATSDPTGTGHEKLFF; cdr3_nt: TGTGCCACCAGTGACCCCACCGGGACAGGGCACGAAAAACTGTTTTTT; clone_size: NA; d_call: TRBD1; j_call: TRBJ1-4; v_call: TRBV24-1
cdr3_aa: CASSVSQSYNEQFF; cdr3_nt: TGTGCCAGCAGCGTAAGCCAATCCTACAATGAGCAGTTCTTC; clone_size: NA; d_call: NA; j_call: TRBJ2-1; v_call: TRBV9
cdr3_aa: CASSTTDRGRAFF; cdr3_nt: TGTGCCAGCAGCACAACCGACAGGGGTCGAGCTTTCTTT; clone_size: NA; d_call: TRBD1; j_call: TRBJ1-1; v_call: TRBV11-2
cdr3_aa: CSASSSRTGATYEQYF; cdr3_nt: TGCAGTGCTAGTTCCTCTAGGACAGGGGCTACCTACGAGCAGTACTTC; clone_size: NA; d_call: TRBD1; j_call: TRBJ2-7; v_call: TRBV20-1
cdr3_aa: CASSTGTGGADTQYF; cdr3_nt: TGTGCCAGCTCAACCGGGACAGGGGGCGCAGATACGCAGTATTTT; clone_size: NA; d_call: TRBD1; j_call: TRBJ2-3; v_call: TRBV18
cdr3_aa: CAITRGTGDGYTF; cdr3_nt: TGTGCCATCACTCGAGGGACAGGGGATGGCTACACCTTC; clone_size: NA; d_call: TRBD1; j_call: TRBJ1-2; v_call: TRBV10-3
cdr3_aa: CASSQLGGATGELFF; cdr3_nt: TGCGCCAGCAGCCAATTGGGGGGGGCCACCGGGGAGCTGTTTTTT; clone_size: NA; d_call: NA; j_call: TRBJ2-2; v_call: TRBV4-1
cdr3_aa: CASKFGATNEKLFF; cdr3_nt: TGTGCCTCCAAGTTCGGGGCAACTAATGAAAAACTGTTTTTT; clone_size: NA; d_call: NA; j_call: TRBJ1-4; v_call: TRBV6-5
cdr3_aa: CASTFGRQHNTEAFF; cdr3_nt: TGCGCCAGCACCTTCGGGCGACAGCATAACACTGAAGCTTTCTTT; clone_size: NA; d_call: NA; j_call: TRBJ1-1; v_call: TRBV5-1
cdr3_aa: CASSRQGAQWTQYF; cdr3_nt: TGTGCCAGCAGCCGACAGGGGGCGCAGTGGACCCAGTACTTC; clone_size: NA; d_call: TRBD1; j_call: TRBJ2-5; v_call: TRBV7-9
cdr3_aa: CASSPYAGGASEQYF; cdr3_nt: TGTGCCAGCAGCCCCTACGCGGGGGGGGCCTCCGAGCAGTACTTC; clone_size: NA; d_call: TRBD2; j_call: TRBJ2-7; v_call: TRBV7-2
cdr3_aa: CASSLDLWTGKSYEQYF; cdr3_nt: TGTGCCAGCAGCTTAGACCTTTGGACAGGGAAATCCTACGAGCAGTACTTC; clone_size: NA; d_call: TRBD1; j_call: TRBJ2-7; v_call: TRBV11-3
cdr3_aa: CASSQEGGPSGGHTDTQYF; cdr3_nt: TGTGCCAGCAGCCAAGAGGGAGGGCCTAGCGGGGGACACACAGATACGCAGTATTTT; clone_size: NA; d_call: TRBD2; j_call: TRBJ2-3; v_call: TRBV4-2
cdr3_aa: CASALGGGSNQPQHF; cdr3_nt: TGTGCCAGCGCCTTGGGCGGAGGAAGCAATCAGCCCCAGCATTTT; clone_size: once; d_call: NA; j_call: TRBJ1-5; v_call: TRBV19
cdr3_aa: CASSLDQGAQTQYF; cdr3_nt: TGTGCCAGCAGCTTGGACCAGGGGGCGCAGACCCAGTACTTC; clone_size: NA; d_call: TRBD1; j_call: TRBJ2-5; v_call: TRBV5-4
cdr3_aa: CASSLADTSGNTIYF; cdr3_nt: TGCGCCAGCAGCTTGGCGGACACTTCTGGAAACACCATATATTTT; clone_size: NA; d_call: NA; j_call: TRBJ1-3; v_call: TRBV5-1
cdr3_aa: CASSQDLLVGGETQYF; cdr3_nt: TGCGCCAGCAGCCAAGATCTCCTAGTCGGTGGAGAGACCCAGTACTTC; clone_size: NA; d_call: NA; j_call: TRBJ2-5; v_call: TRBV4-3
cdr3_aa: CASSYRRGDTQYF; cdr3_nt: TGTGCCAGCAGTTACCGCAGAGGGGATACGCAGTATTTT; clone_size: NA; d_call: NA; j_call: TRBJ2-3; v_call: TRBV6-5
cdr3_aa: CASSPRSAAVKNTIYF; cdr3_nt: TGTGCCAGCTCACCTCGGAGTGCGGCGGTGAAAAACACCATATATTTT; clone_size: NA; d_call: NA; j_call: TRBJ1-3; v_call: TRBV18
cdr3_aa: CASRGPRVAEKLFF; cdr3_nt: TGTGCCAGTAGAGGCCCGCGGGTTGCTGAAAAACTGTTTTTT; clone_size: few; d_call: NA; j_call: TRBJ1-4; v_call: TRBV19
cdr3_aa: CASSVGPTGPNTGELFF; cdr3_nt: TGTGCCAGCAGCGTAGGGCCGACGGGTCCCAACACCGGGGAGCTGTTTTTT; clone_size: NA; d_call: NA; j_call: TRBJ2-2; v_call: TRBV9
cdr3_aa: CASSQQGATEAFF; cdr3_nt: TGTGCCAGCAGCCAACAGGGTGCCACTGAAGCTTTCTTT; clone_size: NA; d_call: NA; j_call: TRBJ1-1; v_call: TRBV6-5
cdr3_aa: CASSPAGANTEAFF; cdr3_nt: TGTGCCAGCAGCCCCGCAGGGGCGAACACTGAAGCTTTCTTT; clone_size: NA; d_call: NA; j_call: TRBJ1-1; v_call: TRBV7-3
cdr3_aa: CASSYSDRSYEQYF; cdr3_nt: TGTGCCAGCAGTTACTCGGACAGGAGCTACGAGCAGTACTTC; clone_size: NA; d_call: TRBD1; j_call: TRBJ2-7; v_call: TRBV6-6
cdr3_aa: CASSPDRESPLHF; cdr3_nt: TGTGCCAGCAGCCCAGACAGGGAATCACCCCTCCACTTT; clone_size: once; d_call: TRBD1; j_call: TRBJ1-6; v_call: TRBV6-6
cdr3_aa: CASSPKNLRVFTGELFF; cdr3_nt: TGTGCCAGCAGCCCCAAGAACCTCAGGGTTTTCACCGGGGAGCTGTTTTTT; clone_size: NA; d_call: NA; j_call: TRBJ2-2; v_call: TRBV7-6
cdr3_aa: CASSLDRTGGISPLHF; cdr3_nt: TGCGCCAGCAGCCTTGACCGGACAGGGGGCATTTCACCCCTCCACTTT; clone_size: NA; d_call: TRBD1; j_call: TRBJ1-6; v_call: TRBV5-1
cdr3_aa: CASSLSGDYNEQFF; cdr3_nt: TGTGCCAGCAGCCTTAGCGGGGACTACAATGAGCAGTTCTTC; clone_size: NA; d_call: TRBD2; j_call: TRBJ2-1; v_call: TRBV5-5
cdr3_aa: CASSLTVFQGGNEKLFF; cdr3_nt: TGTGCCAGCAGCTTGACGGTGTTCCAGGGGGGAAATGAAAAACTGTTTTTT; clone_size: NA; d_call: TRBD1; j_call: TRBJ1-4; v_call: TRBV5-5
cdr3_aa: CASSESSGSTLGNEQFF; cdr3_nt: TGTGCCAGTAGTGAATCTAGCGGGAGCACCCTGGGCAATGAGCAGTTCTTC; clone_size: NA; d_call: TRBD2; j_call: TRBJ2-1; v_call: TRBV19
cdr3_aa: CASSMIQGRWTDTQYF; cdr3_nt: TGTGCCAGTAGTATGATTCAGGGCCGGTGGACAGATACGCAGTATTTT; clone_size: NA; d_call: NA; j_call: TRBJ2-3; v_call: TRBV19
cdr3_aa: CASSPLDRSLYEQYF; cdr3_nt: TGTGCCAGCAGTCCTCTTGACAGAAGCCTCTACGAGCAGTACTTC; clone_size: NA; d_call: NA; j_call: TRBJ2-7; v_call: TRBV27
cdr3_aa: CASSLRGYEQYF; cdr3_nt: TGTGCCAGCAGCTTGCGCGGCTACGAGCAGTACTTC; clone_size: NA; d_call: NA; j_call: TRBJ2-7; v_call: TRBV5-6
cdr3_aa: CASSQGFLAEEYQETQYF; cdr3_nt: TGTGCCAGCAGCCAAGGTTTCCTAGCTGAGGAGTACCAAGAGACCCAGTACTTC; clone_size: NA; d_call: NA; j_call: TRBJ2-5; v_call: TRBV4-2
cdr3_aa: CASSLTGQFYEQYF; cdr3_nt: TGCGCCAGCAGCTTGACAGGACAGTTCTACGAGCAGTACTTC; clone_size: NA; d_call: NA; j_call: TRBJ2-7; v_call: TRBV5-1
cdr3_aa: CASSMPGGNNQPQHF; cdr3_nt: TGTGCCAGTAGTATGCCAGGGGGGAACAATCAGCCCCAGCATTTT; clone_size: NA; d_call: TRBD1; j_call: TRBJ1-5; v_call: TRBV19
cdr3_aa: CASSVGGQTYNEQFF; cdr3_nt: TGTGCCAGCAGCGTAGGCGGGCAGACCTACAATGAGCAGTTCTTC; clone_size: NA; d_call: NA; j_call: TRBJ2-1; v_call: TRBV9